A selection of T cell receptor beta chains follows, all from one sample in a study of blood T cell repertoires in COVID-19. Assay used: immunoSEQ multiplex PCR; TCRdb lists only in-frame clones, some missing. The table includes some 75,000 clones, approximately 90% detected once. Sequencing was carried out using peripheral blood. The receptors come from a human donor in a cohort sampled during active COVID-19. CDR3s include the opening cysteine and the closing phenylalanine or tryptophan. The D gene is left open where the match is weak. Clone size is not always given. Where it is, it says once, few, many or a class for expanded clones.

cdr3_nt cdr3_aa v_call clone_size cdr3_length j_call d_call
TGCGCCAGCAAGTTTGAAGCGCGGACCGGGGAGCTGTTTTTT CASKFEARTGELFF TRBV10-2 . 14 TRBJ2-2 .
TGTGCCAGCAGTCCGGGGGGGGCCCGGACCGGGGAGCTGTTTTTT CASSPGGARTGELFF TRBV25-1 . 15 TRBJ2-2 TRBD2
TGCGCCAGCAGTCACCCCGACAGGGAGCAGTTCTTC CASSHPDREQFF TRBV10-2 . 12 TRBJ2-1 .
TGTGCCAGCTCACCACGGTCTCAGGGGCGTCCTGCAACTAATGAAAAACTGTTTTTT CASSPRSQGRPATNEKLFF TRBV18 . 19 TRBJ1-4 .
TGTGCCAGCAGTCCGAGGGGGACAGGCAACTATGGCTACACCTTC CASSPRGTGNYGYTF TRBV2 . 15 TRBJ1-2 TRBD1
TGTGCCAGCAGTCCCCTGACAGGGGTCTATGGCTACACCTTC CASSPLTGVYGYTF TRBV28 . 14 TRBJ1-2 TRBD1
TGTGCCAGCAGCGCTCAGGGGGGCCGGGAGGGTAACTATGGCTACACCTTC CASSAQGGREGNYGYTF TRBV5-4 . 17 TRBJ1-2 TRBD1
TGTGCCAGCAGCCTCCCGGGACAGTTGAACACTGAAGCTTTCTTT CASSLPGQLNTEAFF TRBV3-1/TRBV3-2 . 15 TRBJ1-1 TRBD1
TGCAGCGTTGGGGTCAGCGGGGGCGAAGAGACCCAGTACTTC CSVGVSGGEETQYF TRBV29-1 . 14 TRBJ2-5 TRBD2
TGTGCCAGCTCACCACCGGGAGGGTTTGGTGAAAAACTGTTTTTT CASSPPGGFGEKLFF TRBV18 . 15 TRBJ1-4 .
TGTGCCAGCAGCCCCCCTTCCGCCGGGGAGCTGTTTTTT CASSPPSAGELFF TRBV3-1/TRBV3-2 . 13 TRBJ2-2 .
TGTGCCAGCAGTGAAAGGGGCAGGGGCAATCAGCCCCAGCATTTT CASSERGRGNQPQHF TRBV6-1 . 15 TRBJ1-5 .
TGCGCCAGCAGCTTGGCCACGGCGGACTATGGCTACACCTTC CASSLATADYGYTF TRBV5-1 . 14 TRBJ1-2 .
TGTGCCAGTAGTATAGATCTATACGGACAGGCCTCGGAAAAACTGTTTTTT CASSIDLYGQASEKLFF TRBV19 . 17 TRBJ1-4 TRBD1
TGTGCCATCAGTGAGTCGACTCTGATGAACACTGAAGCTTTCTTT CAISESTLMNTEAFF TRBV10-3 . 15 TRBJ1-1 .
TGTGCCAGCAGCTTGGCCAAGGGGACAGCCACCGGGGAGCTGTTTTTT CASSLAKGTATGELFF TRBV5-5 . 16 TRBJ2-2 TRBD1
TGTGCCAGCAGTCCGAAATCCGCCGGGACAGGGAGCAATTCACCCCTCCACTTT CASSPKSAGTGSNSPLHF TRBV6-6 once 18 TRBJ1-6 TRBD1
TGTGCCAGCAGCTTGTTCCAACCGACCGGGGAGCAGTACTTC CASSLFQPTGEQYF TRBV5-8 . 14 TRBJ2-7 .
TGTGCCAGCAGTCCCCGAATGATGACGGTCGGGGCTTTCTTT CASSPRMMTVGAFF TRBV6-5 . 14 TRBJ1-1 .
TGCGCCAGCGGCGCGGGGGCCGGTGGAAACACCATATATTTT CASGAGAGGNTIYF TRBV5-1 . 14 TRBJ1-3 .
TGCGCCAGCAGCTTGTGGGGGGACGAAAAACTGTTTTTT CASSLWGDEKLFF TRBV5-1 . 13 TRBJ1-4 .
TGTGCCAGCGCAACAGGGGTATACGAGCAGTACTTC CASATGVYEQYF TRBV7-8 . 12 TRBJ2-7 TRBD1
TGTGCCAGCTCAGGGGGACTAGCGGGGCTCAATGAGCAGTTCTTC CASSGGLAGLNEQFF TRBV18 . 15 TRBJ2-1 TRBD2
TGTGCCAGCAGCGCGACAGGGGTGAGCCAAGAGACCCAGTACTTC CASSATGVSQETQYF TRBV9 . 15 TRBJ2-5 TRBD1
TGTGCCAGCCTGGGGGGAACAGGGGTTAGCAATCAGCCCCAGCATTTT CASLGGTGVSNQPQHF TRBV7-8 . 16 TRBJ1-5 TRBD1
TGCGCCAGCAGCTTGGGGGGGACAGGCGTCGATCAGCCCCAGCATTTT CASSLGGTGVDQPQHF TRBV5-1 . 16 TRBJ1-5 TRBD1
TGTGCCAGCAGCCCCAGGACAGGGTGGACTGAAGCTTTCTTT CASSPRTGWTEAFF TRBV6-5 . 14 TRBJ1-1 TRBD1
TGCGCCAGCCGCCGGGAGGCGCTTACTTCTGGAAACACCATATATTTT CASRREALTSGNTIYF TRBV5-1 . 16 TRBJ1-3 .
TGCGCCAGCGGACCTAGCGGGGGGGCGTCGGAGACCCAGTACTTC CASGPSGGASETQYF TRBV5-1 . 15 TRBJ2-5 TRBD2